One sample yielded the 14 T cell receptor beta chains listed below, sequenced in a study of identical twins. TCRdb ran MiXCR on the 5' RACE reads and lists one entry per CDR3 protein. The sample consists of hundreds of thousands of distinct CDR3 sequences, 7.5% of them appearing once. The sample was also linked to a second study, of yellow fever vaccine responses in identical twins.

What was sequenced was CD8+ T cells sorted from blood. The receptors derive from a woman between 18 and 29 years old in good health.

This clonotype showed up just a few times. This chain uses TRBV7-8 with TRBJ2-7; 11 bases are shared with TRBD2. Looked up from germline, CDR1 is SGHVS and CDR2 is FQNEAQ. V gave up 1 base and J gave up 4 bases; unmatched junction bases: 6. The CDR3 totals 16 residues. CDR3 DNA: TGTGCCAGCAGCTTAGGCACTAGCGGGAGTAGGTACGAGCAGTACTTC. It specifies CASSLGTSGSRYEQYF.

This clonotype has only a few counts. The chain is built from TRBV28 and TRBJ2-2; D not resolved. The germline V gene encodes CDR1 MDHEN and CDR2 SYDVKM. Trimming took off 1 base at V and 4 bases at J, with 10 bases between the two ends. The CDR3 totals 15 residues. The CDR3 region is CASSLSVQFTGELFF. CDR3 DNA: TGTGCCAGCAGTTTATCGGTACAGTTCACCGGGGAGCTGTTTTTT.

This clonotype was counted ten times or more. This rearrangement joins TRBV5-1 to TRBJ2-3; a possible D gene is TRBD2 (5 bases). The CDR3 consists of 15 residues. Germline V CDR1 and CDR2: SGHRS, YFSETQ. V gave up 0 bases and J gave up 5 bases, with 13 bases separating them. The CDR3 nucleotides are TGCGCCAGCAGCTTGGAAGGTTCCCGGGGAGATACGCAGTATTTT. This encodes CASSLEGSRGDTQYF. The full variable domain, its missing parts supplied by reference TRBV5-1 and TRBJ2-3, is KAGVTQTPRYLIKTRGQQVTLSCSPISGHRSVSWYQQTPGQGLQFLFEYFSETQRNKGNFPGRFSGRQFSNSRSEMNVSTLELGDSALYLCASSLEGSRGDTQYFGPGTRLTVL.

This clonotype was counted ten times or more. The rearrangement uses TRBV29-1 and TRBJ2-1; 10 positions agree with TRBD2. V was clipped by 2 bases and J by 8 bases; unmatched bases: 12. The CDR3 is made up of 16 amino acids. Germline assignment: CDR1 SQVTM and CDR2 ANQGSEA. The CDR3 DNA sequence: TGCAGCGTTGAATTGAGGCTAGCGGGAGTGGGGGATGAGCAGTTCTTC. Translating it yields CSVELRLAGVGDEQFF.

This clonotype was detected a few times. V and J are TRBV5-6 and TRBJ2-2; 7 bases line up with TRBD1. V was clipped by 4 bases and J by 6 bases; unmatched bases: 6. CDR3 length: 14 residues. Germline CDR1 is SGHDT and CDR2 is YYEEEE. The CDR3 reads CASSQITGAGELFF. CDR3 in DNA: TGTGCCAGCAGCCAAATAACAGGGGCCGGGGAGCTGTTTTTT.

A few counts support this clonotype. CDR3 sequence (DNA): TGTGCCAGCAGCCCGTTGCGGGAGGCCACAGATACGCAGTATTTT. Translation: CASSPLREATDTQYF. This sequence joins TRBV3-1 and TRBJ2-3; TRBD2 agrees at 8 bases. The CDR3 has 15 amino acids. CDR1 and CDR2 (germline): LGHDT, YNNKEL (reference sequence). The V and J ends lost 4 bases and 2 bases, in that order; junction bases with no gene match: 5.

This clonotype was counted only a few times. The chain carries TRBV20-1 and TRBJ1-5, with 7 bases matching TRBD1. The V and J ends lost 3 bases and 4 bases, in that order; junction bases with no gene match: 12. Germline V lookup: CDR1 DFQATT, CDR2 SNEGSKA (reference sequence). The CDR3 is 16 residues long. This CDR3 is CSASDHSDRRNQPQHF. CDR3 in DNA: TGCAGTGCTAGCGACCACTCGGACAGGCGGAATCAGCCCCAGCATTTT.

This clonotype was recorded at least ten times. This chain uses TRBV7-9 with TRBJ1-4, with D maybe TRBD1 (5 bases). Germline-derived CDR1 and CDR2 are SEHNR and FQNEAQ (reference sequence). Trimming stripped 5 bases from V and 15 bases from J, with 25 bases between. The CDR3 consists of 15 residues. Here the CDR3 reads CASSTTSGELSVVFF. CDR3 DNA sequence: TGTGCCAGCAGCACTACATCGGGGGAACTCTCCGTGGTGTTTTTT. Using reference TRBV7-9 and TRBJ1-4 for the parts outside the CDR3, the full variable domain is DTGVSQNPRHKITKRGQNVTFRCDPISEHNRLYWYRQTLGQGPEFLTYFQNEAQLEKSRLLSDRFSAERPKGSFSTLEIQRTEQGDSAMYLCASSTTSGELSVVFFGSGTQLSVL.

This clonotype was counted many times. The chain employs TRBV11-2 and TRBJ2-1; tentatively, D is TRBD1 (7 bases). Between the trimmed V and J ends, which lost 1 base and 2 bases, there was a span of 12 bases. In germline, CDR1 is SGHAT, CDR2 FQNNGV. CDR3 size: 16 residues. In DNA, the CDR3 is TGTGCCAGCAGCTTAGCGGAGGGGGCGGCCTACAATGAGCAGTTCTTC. It codes for CASSLAEGAAYNEQFF.

This clonotype has just a few counts. The gene calls are TRBV6-1 and TRBJ2-1; possible D gene TRBD2, 7 bases. Germline lookup yields CDR1 MNHNS and CDR2 SASEGT. The V and J ends lost 6 bases and 7 bases respectively, with 13 bases between them. This CDR3 is built from 13 residues. DNA of the CDR3: TGTGCCAGCAGCATAGAGGGGGGGAATGAGCAGTTCTTC. Translating it yields CASSIEGGNEQFF.

The genes are TRBV6-4 and TRBJ1-5, with D hard to call. Trimming removed 0 bases at V and 4 bases at J, with 19 bases between. The germline CDR1 and CDR2 sequences are MRHNA and SNTAGT. The CDR3 sequence is 18 residues long. CDR3 nucleotides: TGTGCCAGCAGTGACTCTCTCTCGGATATATTAATTAATCAGCCCCAGCATTTT. Residues: CASSDSLSDILINQPQHF.

The J gene is TRBJ1-5, the V gene TRBV12-3 or TRBV12-4; 10 bases fit TRBD1. The J segment lost 2 bases and the V segment lost 5 bases, leaving 15 bases of the junction unmatched. The CDR3 covers 19 residues. The CDR3 DNA reads TGTGCCAGCAGTCTGACCGGGACAGGGGTCTATATCGGCAATCAGCCCCAGCATTTT. Residues: CASSLTGTGVYIGNQPQHF.

This clonotype was seen repeatedly, ten times or more. The chain is built from TRBV7-9 and TRBJ2-1; a weak D match, TRBD1 (5 bases). The CDR3 is 15 amino acids. V was pared by 4 bases and J by 6 bases, with 16 bases between. CDR1 SEHNR and CDR2 FQNEAQ come from the germline V gene (reference sequence). CDR3 region: CASSSSGSLRNEQFF. In nucleotides, the CDR3 is TGTGCCAGCAGCTCCTCAGGGTCCCTACGCAATGAGCAGTTCTTC.

The rearrangement uses TRBV14 and TRBJ2-1; weak D call: TRBD1 (6 bases). This CDR3 comprises 12 residues. V was shortened by 4 bases and J by 9 bases, with 10 bases between the two germline ends. CDR1 and CDR2 from the germline V gene are SGHDN and FVKESK. The DNA of the CDR3 is TGTGCCAGCAGCCCCACAGGGTTTGAGCAGTTCTTC. Protein product: CASSPTGFEQFF.